A selection of T cell receptor beta chains follows, all from one sample in a study of human T cells and chemical hapten exposure. TCRdb re-derived calls from the RACE reads in MiXCR, one entry per CDR3 protein. The table records about 81,000 distinct CDR3 sequences, 7.5% to 9% of them present only once. The sequencing here drew on whole blood, taken in connection with sensitization to the hapten diphenylcyclopropenone (DPC). The source is a woman aged 25 to 45 with alopecia areata. Some clones in this sample may be carry-over from other donors' samples. Both conserved end residues are trimmed from each CDR3. A D gene is named only where the DNA matches it firmly.

d_call v_call cdr3_aa
- TRBV29-1 SVEGQDGTRTDTQY
- TRBV12-3/TRBV12-4 ASSFSDQPQH
TRBD2 TRBV19 ASSAGELAKNIQY
- TRBV5-1 ASSLSVLQENTEAF
- TRBV12-3/TRBV12-4 ASSGGVGGTEAF
TRBD2 TRBV3-1 ASSLRGRGGADTQY
- TRBV13 ASSSKVGARNIQY
- TRBV19 ASKPVSNTEAF
- TRBV7-8 ASSPWQAWSMNTEAF
TRBD2 TRBV9 ASSVLSAGGQEDTQY
- TRBV7-6 ASTPVGGPEAF
TRBD1 TRBV5-5 ASSFTGQGGNYGYT
TRBD2 TRBV10-3 AISLAGQETQY
- TRBV29-1 SVRRDGDHETQY
- TRBV4-1 ASSQDPGYGYT
TRBD1 TRBV2 ASSGTGGQPQH
- TRBV12-5 ASGLAYTEAF
- TRBV10-2 ASRGGQQETQY
- TRBV30 AWSANRRQAGYNSPLH
- TRBV2 ASRGLGDEQF
- TRBV18 ASSWTDSGNTIY
TRBD2 TRBV4-2 ASSQDSGGGADTQY
TRBD1 TRBV20-1 SAATGGLNTEAF
TRBD1 TRBV29-1 SVPDGTVNQPQH
- TRBV3-1 ASSQPGPDTEAF
TRBD1 TRBV2 ASSQATGWAYGYT
- TRBV5-1 ASSETFFYGYT
TRBD2 TRBV20-1 SATLAGVADTQY
TRBD1 TRBV12-3/TRBV12-4 ASSDSWDRESIQY
- TRBV18 ASSAGRSTEAF
TRBD1 TRBV5-1 ASSLGLLGQATNEKLF
- TRBV20-1 SAPSWYNSPLN
TRBD2 TRBV11-2 ASSLLTGLNNEQF
TRBD1 TRBV19 ASSRGQGTYGYT